This T cell receptor (beta chain) was sequenced in a study of blood T cell repertoires in COVID-19. Looking at the study overall: Samples of COVID-19 (acute and convalescent) were obtained from the United States, Italy and Spain.

The study recruited people aged roughly 18 to 89 years across about 25 US areas. Cohort allocation depended upon clinical history that participants reported. In the original analysis: Amplification from reference gene primers served as the basis for estimated nucleated cell counts. Measured with immunoSEQ multiplex PCR; TCRdb has only the in-frame clones, and not every one. The V and J calls and the clone size are those of that table, but D and trimming were determined from the DNA. The table records 200,000 to 250,000 clones, approximately 80% of them present only once. This clonotype was sampled from a man aged 60 to 75 who had recovered from COVID-19. Material for sequencing was PBMCs or T cells enriched from blood (not recorded which).

For the CDR3, the DNA is TGTGCCAGCAGCTTACAACAGGGGAATCAGCCCCAGCATTTT. Protein product: CASSLQQGNQPQHF. V and J are TRBV7-8 and TRBJ1-5; 7 nucleotides align to TRBD1. CDR1 is SGHVS, CDR2 FQNEAQ, per germline. The V segment lost 2 bases and the J segment 4 bases; nucleotides outside the gene matches: 2. This CDR3 is built from 14 residues.